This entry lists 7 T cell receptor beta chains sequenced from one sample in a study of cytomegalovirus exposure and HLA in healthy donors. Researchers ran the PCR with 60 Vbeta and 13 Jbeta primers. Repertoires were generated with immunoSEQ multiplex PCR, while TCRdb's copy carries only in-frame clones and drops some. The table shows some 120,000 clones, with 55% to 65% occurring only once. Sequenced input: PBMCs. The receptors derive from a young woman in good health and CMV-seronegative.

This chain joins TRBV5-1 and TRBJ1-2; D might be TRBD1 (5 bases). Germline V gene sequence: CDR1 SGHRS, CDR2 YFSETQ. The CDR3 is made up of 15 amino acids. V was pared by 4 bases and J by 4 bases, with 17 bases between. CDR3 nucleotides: TGCGCCAGCAGCCTGGACACCATGAGAGGCTATGGCTACACCTTC. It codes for CASSLDTMRGYGYTF.

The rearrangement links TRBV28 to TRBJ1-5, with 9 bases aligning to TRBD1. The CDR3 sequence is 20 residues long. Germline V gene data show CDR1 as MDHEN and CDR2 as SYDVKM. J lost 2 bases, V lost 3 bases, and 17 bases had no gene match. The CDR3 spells CASSFRGAGTGPAGNQPQHF. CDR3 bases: TGTGCCAGCAGTTTCCGGGGCGCCGGGACAGGGCCAGCAGGCAATCAGCCCCAGCATTTT.

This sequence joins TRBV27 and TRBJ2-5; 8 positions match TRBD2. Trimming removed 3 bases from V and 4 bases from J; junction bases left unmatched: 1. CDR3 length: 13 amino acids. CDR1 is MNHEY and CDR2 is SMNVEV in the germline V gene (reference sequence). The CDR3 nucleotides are TGTGCCAGCAGTTTCGCGGGAGGAGAGACCCAGTACTTC. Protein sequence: CASSFAGGETQYF.

The DNA for the CDR3 is TGTGCCAGCAGTCCCCCAGCGGGAGAATTCTCCTACAATGAGCAGTTCTTC. Encoded protein: CASSPPAGEFSYNEQFF. The chain uses TRBV28 and TRBJ2-1; 8 nucleotides align to TRBD2. Germline CDR1 reads MDHEN; CDR2 reads SYDVKM. The CDR3 is made up of 17 amino acids. V shed 5 bases, J shed 0 bases, and the junction held 9 bases outside the gene matches.

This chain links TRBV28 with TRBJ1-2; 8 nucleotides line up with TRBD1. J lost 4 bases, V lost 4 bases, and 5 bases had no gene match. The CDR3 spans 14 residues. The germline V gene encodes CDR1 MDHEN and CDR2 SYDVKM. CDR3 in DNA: TGTGCCAGCAGTTCGGGACAGGACTTCTATGGCTACACCTTC. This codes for CASSSGQDFYGYTF.

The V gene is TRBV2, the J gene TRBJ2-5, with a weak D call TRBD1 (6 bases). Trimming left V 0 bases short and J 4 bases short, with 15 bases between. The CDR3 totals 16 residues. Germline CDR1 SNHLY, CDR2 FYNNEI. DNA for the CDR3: TGTGCCAGCAGTGAAGCCCGAAGGGGGTTCTCAGAGACCCAGTACTTC. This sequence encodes CASSEARRGFSETQYF.

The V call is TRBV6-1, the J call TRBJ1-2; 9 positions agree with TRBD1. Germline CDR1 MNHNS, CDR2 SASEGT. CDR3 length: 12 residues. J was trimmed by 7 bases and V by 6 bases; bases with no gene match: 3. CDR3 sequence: CASRGDRAGYTF. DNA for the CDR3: TGTGCCAGCAGGGGGGACAGGGCTGGCTACACCTTC.